Listed below are T cell receptor beta chains from one sample, sequenced in a study of cytomegalovirus exposure and HLA in healthy donors. This table comes from immunoSEQ multiplex PCR, and its TCRdb copy is limited to in-frame clones, with some not included. Seen here are about 160,000 clones, 86% observed once, and the top ten hold under 7%. Sequencing was performed on PBMCs. These receptors were collected from a woman in her twenties or thirties in good health and CMV-seronegative. CDR3s include the opening cysteine and the closing phenylalanine or tryptophan. The order of the fields is J gene, D gene, clone size, V gene, CDR3 length, CDR3 DNA, CDR3 protein. A D gene is named only where the DNA matches it firmly. The size field is filled for only some rows; it gives once, few, many or a size class.

TRBJ1-2,.,.,TRBV6-6,14,TGTGCCAGCAGTTACCCAGAGCCGAAATATGGCTACACCTTC,CASSYPEPKYGYTF
TRBJ1-5,TRBD1,.,TRBV19,20,TGTGCCAGTAGTATTTTTATAATCGACAGGGGGCTAATTGGCAATCAGCCCCAGCATTTT,CASSIFIIDRGLIGNQPQHF
TRBJ2-7,TRBD2,.,TRBV7-6,15,TGTGCCAGCAGCTCCGGGACTAGCGGCACCTACGAGCAGTACTTC,CASSSGTSGTYEQYF
TRBJ2-1,TRBD2,once,TRBV7-8,16,TGTGCCAGCAGCTTAGGTCGTCTAGCGGGTACAAATGAGCAGTTCTTC,CASSLGRLAGTNEQFF
TRBJ1-5,TRBD1,.,TRBV28,16,TGTGCCAGCAAACCCCGGGACAGCCGTAGCAATCAGCCCCAGCATTTT,CASKPRDSRSNQPQHF
TRBJ2-7,TRBD1,.,TRBV7-2,16,TGTGCCAGCAGCTTATCCCCCGGACAGGGGTACTACGAGCAGTACTTC,CASSLSPGQGYYEQYF
TRBJ1-1,TRBD1,.,TRBV9,15,TGTGCCAGCAGCGTAGAGGGACAGGGGGGCACTGAAGCTTTCTTT,CASSVEGQGGTEAFF
TRBJ2-4,.,.,TRBV4-3,12,TGCGCCAGCAGCCAAGATCGTGCGATTCAGTACTTC,CASSQDRAIQYF
TRBJ1-1,.,few,TRBV7-9,14,TGTGCCAGCAGCTTATTGCCGGTGGGTACTGAAGCTTTCTTT,CASSLLPVGTEAFF
TRBJ1-5,.,.,TRBV4-1,15,TGCGCCAGCAGCCAGGGAAGACAGAACAATCAGCCCCAGCATTTT,CASSQGRQNNQPQHF
TRBJ2-1,.,many,TRBV6-1,14,TGTGCCAGCAGTGATGTATTGTGGGTCAATGAGCAGTTCTTC,CASSDVLWVNEQFF
TRBJ2-3,TRBD2,.,TRBV28,15,TGTGCCAGCAGTTTTCTAGCGGGAGTCCCAGATACGCAGTATTTT,CASSFLAGVPDTQYF
TRBJ2-7,.,.,TRBV19,14,TGTGCCAGTAGTATATTCCACAGCTCCTACGAGCAGTACTTC,CASSIFHSSYEQYF
TRBJ1-1,TRBD1,once,TRBV13,16,TGTGCCAGCAGCACCCTCCCAGGGGGCGGCGGCACTGAAGCTTTCTTT,CASSTLPGGGGTEAFF
TRBJ2-1,TRBD2,.,TRBV7-3,15,TGTGCCAGCAGCCGGACTAGCGGGGGTTACAATGAGCAGTTCTTC,CASSRTSGGYNEQFF
TRBJ1-1,.,.,TRBV6-1,13,TGTGCCAGCCAGCTCAGGATGAACACTGAAGCTTTCTTT,CASQLRMNTEAFF
TRBJ1-2,TRBD1,.,TRBV2,13,TGTGCCAGCAGGAAGGGACAGCTATATGGCTACACCTTC,CASRKGQLYGYTF
TRBJ2-7,TRBD2,.,TRBV2,15,TGTGCCAGCAGTTCTAAGGGACTAGCGGGCCACGAGCAGTACTTC,CASSSKGLAGHEQYF
TRBJ1-2,TRBD1,.,TRBV19,14,TGTGCCGCTACCCCTCAGGGGGCTGTTGATGGCTACACCTTC,CAATPQGAVDGYTF
TRBJ1-6,.,.,TRBV6-5,14,TGTGCCAGCAGTTACGGACGGGCGGGGTCACCCCTCCACTTT,CASSYGRAGSPLHF
TRBJ2-7,.,.,TRBV25-1,14,TGTGCCAGCAGTGATTCTCTCGGGAACCACGAGCAGTACTTC,CASSDSLGNHEQYF
TRBJ2-7,.,.,TRBV6-1,13,TGTGCCACAGACGCCAGGGGTACCTACGAGCAGTACTTC,CATDARGTYEQYF
TRBJ2-2,TRBD2,.,TRBV7-3,15,TGTGCCAGCGGTATGGGACTAGCGGGAAGCAGGGAGCTGTTTTTT,CASGMGLAGSRELFF
TRBJ2-7,.,once,TRBV19,11,TGTGCCACGTATTTTGGGAACGAGCAGTACTTC,CATYFGNEQYF
TRBJ1-3,.,.,TRBV7-9,15,TGTGCCAGCAGCTTAGCTCCAGGGGTTGGAAACACCATATATTTT,CASSLAPGVGNTIYF
TRBJ2-1,TRBD1,.,TRBV10-3,13,TGTGCCACCTCGGCCCGGGACAGGGATAATTTGTTCTTC,CATSARDRDNLFF
TRBJ1-3,.,.,TRBV30,14,TGTGCCTGGACCTTCGGGGGGGCTGGAAACACCATATATTTT,CAWTFGGAGNTIYF
TRBJ2-1,TRBD2,.,TRBV6-4,15,TGTGCCAGCAGTGAAGGGCTAGCGGGTTACAATGAGCAGTTCTTC,CASSEGLAGYNEQFF
TRBJ2-3,.,few,TRBV5-1,14,TGCGCCAGCAGCACCCCCGGTGGATCAAATACGCAGTATTTT,CASSTPGGSNTQYF
TRBJ1-2,.,.,TRBV5-4,14,TGTGCCAGCAGCTTGTATCAGGCTAACTATGGCTACACCTTC,CASSLYQANYGYTF
TRBJ1-5,.,few,TRBV11-3,14,TGTGCCAGCAGCTTAGAATGTTATGAACAGCCCCAGCATTTT,CASSLECYEQPQHF
TRBJ1-6,.,.,TRBV10-3,15,TGTGCCATACCGGGGACCCAAATGCTAGTCCTCTCCGTGGTCTTT,CAIPGTQMLVLSVVF
TRBJ1-2,.,once,TRBV6-6,16,TGTGCCAGCAGTTACTGGCTTAGGGAAGGAGACTATGGCTACACCTTC,CASSYWLREGDYGYTF
TRBJ2-2,.,.,TRBV7-3,14,TGTGCCAGCAGCATTACAGGGAATACCGGGGAGCTGTTTTTT,CASSITGNTGELFF
TRBJ2-3,.,.,TRBV5-1,14,TGCGCCAGCAGCTTGGCGCAGCCTACAGATACGCAGTATTTT,CASSLAQPTDTQYF
TRBJ2-7,TRBD1,.,TRBV6-5,16,TGTGCCAGCAGTTACTTCCATGGACAGGGCTCCTACGAGCAGTACTTC,CASSYFHGQGSYEQYF
TRBJ1-6,.,few,TRBV4-3,18,TGCGCCAGCAGCCAAGAGACAGACCTTAGCTCCTATAATTCACCCCTCCACTTT,CASSQETDLSSYNSPLHF
TRBJ2-7,TRBD1,.,TRBV7-9,16,TGTGCCAGCAGCCCTCTCGGACAGGGAGTCCACTACGAGCAGTACTTC,CASSPLGQGVHYEQYF
TRBJ2-7,.,.,TRBV7-8,13,TGTGCCAGCAGCCGAATCAGGGGCGACGAGCAGTACTTC,CASSRIRGDEQYF
TRBJ1-1,.,once,TRBV2,15,TGTGCCAGCAGTGAAGTCCCCGGTCAGGGCAGTGAAGCTTTCTTT,CASSEVPGQGSEAFF
TRBJ1-1,.,once,TRBV19,16,TGTGCCAGTCGTTGGGGGTCTGCGACCCTGAACACTGAAGCTTTCTTT,CASRWGSATLNTEAFF
TRBJ2-7,.,.,TRBV18,16,TGTGCCAGCTCACCACCAAACGGACACCTAGCCTACGAGCAGTACTTC,CASSPPNGHLAYEQYF
TRBJ1-1,.,.,TRBV6-6,14,TGTGCCAGCATAAAGCCCAGGGAGAACACTGAAGCTTTCTTT,CASIKPRENTEAFF
TRBJ1-1,.,.,TRBV25-1,15,TGTGCCAGCAGTGCTGCAGGGGCAGTGAACACTGAAGCTTTCTTT,CASSAAGAVNTEAFF
TRBJ2-3,TRBD2,.,TRBV7-3,15,TGTGCCAGCGGGACTAGCGGGGGGGAGGCAGATACGCAGTATTTT,CASGTSGGEADTQYF
TRBJ2-1,.,.,TRBV4-1,15,TGCGCCAGCAGCCGAATTACGAGCTCCTACAATGAGCAGTTCTTC,CASSRITSSYNEQFF
TRBJ2-1,TRBD1,once,TRBV7-9,12,TGTGCCAGTTCACAGGGGAGAAATGAGCAGTTCTTC,CASSQGRNEQFF
TRBJ1-1,.,.,TRBV4-1,14,TGCGCCAGCAGCCAAGACCCCCCTGGGAGGGAAGCTTTCTTT,CASSQDPPGREAFF
TRBJ2-3,.,.,TRBV7-3,14,TGTGCCAGCAGCGCCCGGACTAGCACAGATACGCAGTATTTT,CASSARTSTDTQYF
TRBJ1-5,TRBD1,.,TRBV29-1,13,TGCAGCGTTGCTACAGGGGGTCGGCAGCCCCAGCATTTT,CSVATGGRQPQHF
TRBJ1-1,.,.,TRBV30,12,TGTGCCTGGAGTGAGTGGAACACTGAAGCTTTCTTT,CAWSEWNTEAFF
TRBJ2-1,.,once,TRBV2,14,TGTGCCAGCAGTGAACCGAACTCCTACAATGAGCAGTTCTTC,CASSEPNSYNEQFF
TRBJ2-5,TRBD1,.,TRBV5-1,15,TGCGCCAGCAGTTCGAATCCCGGGACAGAGGAGACCCAGTACTTC,CASSSNPGTEETQYF
TRBJ2-1,.,.,TRBV11-2,13,TGTGCCAGCAGCTTACAACCGTTGAATGAGCAGTTCTTC,CASSLQPLNEQFF
TRBJ1-1,.,.,TRBV6-5,12,TGTGCCAGCAGTTACTCGACCTGGCCCGCTTTCTTT,CASSYSTWPAFF
TRBJ2-1,.,.,TRBV30,13,TGTGCCTGGAGCGCCGTCGTGGACAATGAGCAGTTCTTC,CAWSAVVDNEQFF
TRBJ1-2,.,.,TRBV28,14,TGTGCCAGCGGCCCCGGGGGGGTTGTTGATGGCTACACCTTC,CASGPGGVVDGYTF
TRBJ1-5,.,.,TRBV7-2,13,TGTGCCAGCAGCCCCAATGGTAATCAGCCCCAGCATTTT,CASSPNGNQPQHF
TRBJ2-3,.,.,TRBV6-1,13,TGTGCCAGCAGTGAGACATATCTGGATACGCAGTATTTT,CASSETYLDTQYF
TRBJ2-7,TRBD2,few,TRBV5-1,17,TGCGCCAGCAGCTTGGGGGCCGGGACCCGGGGGGTATACGAGCAGTACTTC,CASSLGAGTRGVYEQYF